This TCR beta chain appears in the sequencing data of a study of blood T cell repertoires in COVID-19. The CDR3 is made up of 17 amino acids. Libraries were prepared by immunoSEQ multiplex PCR; TCRdb keeps only in-frame clonotypes and omits some of them. The table shows 200,000 or so clones, with about 87% occurring only once. Only one count was recorded for this clone. Individuals drawn from 24 US areas were about 18 to 100 years old. Cohort assignment relied on participant-reported clinical history. The specimen sequenced was PBMCs or T cells enriched from blood (not recorded which). This rearrangement joins TRBV1 to TRBJ1-2; TRBD1 is the table's D call, not checked against the DNA. TRBV1 is classified as a pseudogene. This receptor was obtained from a young woman who had recovered from COVID-19. The CDR3 loop reads CTSSQDPRTGANYGYTF. For the CDR3, the DNA is TGCACCAGCAGCCAAGACCCCCGGACAGGAGCTAACTATGGCTACACCTTC.